Shown below are 8 T cell receptor beta chains from a single sample sequenced in a study of cytomegalovirus exposure and HLA in healthy donors. The PCR used 60 Vbeta and 13 Jbeta primers. The protocol was immunoSEQ multiplex PCR, while the TCRdb copy is restricted to in-frame clones and leaves out a portion. Seen here are 60,000 to 75,000 clones, 72% observed once, and the top ten hold about 12%. Input material: PBMCs. These receptors originate from a woman aged 40 to 50 in good health and CMV-seropositive.

In the case of this clone: The DNA is omitted, as the CDR3 cannot be located on it reliably, and the CDR3 follows TCRdb's listing. The rearrangement uses TRBV6-5 and TRBJ2-7; no check of the table's D call, TRBD1, against the DNA was made. 13 amino acids form the CDR3, both terminal residues included. CDR1 MNHEY and CDR2 SVGAGI come from the germline V gene. The CDR3 protein is CASSAVGTGSMYF.

This sequence joins TRBV6-5 and TRBJ1-2; D uncertain. The germline V gene encodes CDR1 MNHEY and CDR2 SVGAGI. The ends were cut back, 5 bases at V and 8 bases at J, with 12 bases in the middle. The CDR3 contains 12 residues. The CDR3, as DNA: TGTGCCAGCAGTACGGGGATGGGGGGCTACACCTTC. Protein: CASSTGMGGYTF.

The chain carries TRBV15 and TRBJ1-2; a possible D gene is TRBD1 (5 bases). With 0 bases removed from V and 4 bases from J, the gap between germline ends came to 15 bases. The CDR3 has 16 residues. CDR1 is LNHNV and CDR2 is YYDKDF in the germline V gene (reference sequence). The chain's CDR3 is CATSRDRGRVGYGYTF. The CDR3 DNA reads TGTGCCACCAGCAGAGATCGGGGGAGGGTTGGCTATGGCTACACCTTC.

The genes are TRBV5-1 and TRBJ2-3, with TRBD1 identical over 9 bases. Germline assignment: CDR1 SGHRS and CDR2 YFSETQ. CDR3 size: 15 residues. V lost 9 bases and J lost 2; bases outside the gene matches: 10. The CDR3 nucleotides are TGCGCCACCTCGGGACAGGGCCCTCTCACAGATACGCAGTATTTT. It encodes CATSGQGPLTDTQYF.

CDR3 DNA sequence: TGTGCCAGCTCACCAGGGACAGGAGATAATTCACCCCTCCACTTT. This encodes CASSPGTGDNSPLHF. The V call is TRBV18, the J call TRBJ1-6; TRBD1 agrees at 8 bases. Per the germline V gene, CDR1 is KGHSH and CDR2 is LQKENI. This CDR3 is built from 15 residues. The ends lost 2 bases at V and 5 bases at J; junction bases unmatched: 2. Drawing the rest from reference TRBV18 and TRBJ1-6, the complete variable domain is NAGVMQNPRHLVRRRGQEARLRCSPMKGHSHVYWYRQLPEEGLKFMVYLQKENIIDESGMPKERFSAEFPKEGPSILRIQQVVRGDSAAYFCASSPGTGDNSPLHFGNGTRLTVT.

The rearrangement joins TRBV19 to TRBJ1-1; 9 bases align to TRBD1. The CDR3 totals 15 residues. Trimming at V came to 4 bases and at J to 3 bases, leaving 6 bases not matched to a gene. Germline CDR1 and CDR2: LNHDA and SQIVND (reference sequence). Here the CDR3 DNA reads TGTGCCAGTAGTAGACCGGGACAGGGAGACACTGAAGCTTTCTTT. Encoded protein: CASSRPGQGDTEAFF.

This clone showed up just a few times. J is TRBJ1-2 and V is TRBV6-5; 10 bases match TRBD1. Trimming removed 2 bases from V and 4 bases from J; junction bases left unmatched: 4. Germline V gives CDR1 MNHEY, CDR2 SVGAGI. This CDR3 comprises 15 residues. As DNA, the CDR3 is TGTGCCAGCAGTTACCCGACAGGGGGCAGCTATGGCTACACCTTC. The encoded protein is CASSYPTGGSYGYTF.

The rearrangement links TRBV7-9 to TRBJ1-2, with D perhaps TRBD1 (5 bases). Germline CDR1 is SEHNR and CDR2 is FQNEAQ (reference sequence). The CDR3 consists of 12 residues. The CDR3 DNA follows: TGTTCCGGGAGAGTGGGGGTCTATGGCTACACCTTC. Translated, it gives CSGRVGVYGYTF. Variable domain in full (rest from reference TRBV7-9 and TRBJ1-2): DTGVSQNPRHKITKRGQNVTFRCDPISEHNRLYWYRQTLGQGPEFLTYFQNEAQLEKSRLLSDRFSAERPKGSFSTLEIQRTEQGDSAMYLCSGRVGVYGYTFGSGTRLTVV.